This is a list of T cell receptor beta chains from one sample in a study of cytomegalovirus exposure and HLA in healthy donors. Repertoires were generated with immunoSEQ multiplex PCR, while TCRdb's copy carries only in-frame clones and drops some. The repertoire holds around 150,000 clones, with 77% as singletons. Sequenced sample: PBMCs. All receptors derive from a woman between 40 and 50 years old in good health and CMV-seropositive. The CDR3 runs from the conserved cysteine through the conserved F or W. A D gene is named only where the DNA matches it firmly. Clone size, where shown, is once, few, many, or a class for clones that have expanded.

j_gene | d_gene | abundance | v_gene | CDR3nt | CDR3aa
TRBJ2-3 | TRBD2 | NA | TRBV2 | TGTGCCAGCAGTGAACAAGGTAGCGGGGGGTTATTT | CASSEQGSGGLF
TRBJ2-1 | TRBD2 | NA | TRBV9 | TGTGCCAGCAGCGTTTATGGACTAGCGGACAATGAGCAGTTCTTC | CASSVYGLADNEQFF
TRBJ1-2 | TRBD1 | few | TRBV14 | TGTGCCAGCAGCCAAGAGCTATCGTGGACAGGGACCCAGAGTAACTATGGCTACACCTTC | CASSQELSWTGTQSNYGYTF
TRBJ2-1 | TRBD1 | NA | TRBV4-1 | TGCGCCAGCAGCCAAACCGGGACAGGGCTCGATGAGCAGTTCTTC | CASSQTGTGLDEQFF
TRBJ2-2 | TRBD1 | few | TRBV5-1 | TGCGCCAGCAGCCCCCGGGACAGGGGGGCCACCGGGGAGCTGTTTTTT | CASSPRDRGATGELFF
TRBJ1-3 | NA | NA | TRBV5-5 | TGTGCCAGCAGCTTTAGCAGGGTAGAAAACACCATATATTTT | CASSFSRVENTIYF
TRBJ2-7 | TRBD1 | NA | TRBV11-2 | TGTGCCAGCAGCGCCATTACCACGACAGGGACCTACGAGCAGTACTTC | CASSAITTTGTYEQYF
TRBJ1-1 | NA | NA | TRBV6-1 | TGTGCCAGCGGGGGGGCCTATCAGTGGGATGAAGCTTTCTTT | CASGGAYQWDEAFF
TRBJ2-2 | NA | once | TRBV19 | TGTGCCAGTAGTACGGCGGGGAAGGGCGGGGAGCTGTTTTTT | CASSTAGKGGELFF
TRBJ2-7 | TRBD1 | NA | TRBV28 | TGTGCCAGCAGCGCGACAGGGGGGGGATACGAGCAGTACTTC | CASSATGGGYEQYF
TRBJ1-2 | NA | NA | TRBV4-3 | TGCGCCAGCAGCCAAGATATGGCTCCTGACACTGGCTACACCTTC | CASSQDMAPDTGYTF
TRBJ1-1 | NA | once | TRBV18 | TGTGCCAGCTCACCACCGGGGCAGCCTATGAACACTGAAGCTTTCTTT | CASSPPGQPMNTEAFF
TRBJ1-2 | NA | NA | TRBV29-1 | TGCAGCGTTTTTGGAGGGCAGGGATTTGGCTACACCTTC | CSVFGGQGFGYTF
TRBJ2-7 | TRBD1 | NA | TRBV5-1 | TGCGCCAGCAGCTTGGGGGGGACAGGAAACTACGAGCAGTACTTC | CASSLGGTGNYEQYF
TRBJ1-6 | TRBD1 | NA | TRBV6-5 | TGTGCCAGCAGCGACAGCCCGGGACAGAATTCACCCCTCCACTTT | CASSDSPGQNSPLHF
TRBJ1-1 | NA | NA | TRBV29-1 | TGCAGCGTTGATGGACAGTTCGGCACTGAAGCTTTCTTT | CSVDGQFGTEAFF
TRBJ1-2 | NA | NA | TRBV21-1 | TGTGCCAGCAGCAAAGACAGGGCCGGGGGCTACACCTTC | CASSKDRAGGYTF
TRBJ2-1 | TRBD2 | NA | TRBV6-1 | TGTGCCAGCATCCTAGGGACTAGCGGGAGAAATGAGCAGTTCTTC | CASILGTSGRNEQFF
TRBJ1-2 | NA | NA | TRBV7-9 | TGTGCCAGCACCCGAGGCCCTGAATATGGCTACACCTTC | CASTRGPEYGYTF
TRBJ2-1 | NA | NA | TRBV10-1 | TGCGCCAGCACCGACCAGGGGAACAATGAGCAGTTCTTC | CASTDQGNNEQFF
TRBJ2-7 | NA | NA | TRBV21-1 | TGTGCCAGGCCGGGACAGGGGGCTGGGGAGCAGTACTTC | CARPGQGAGEQYF
TRBJ2-7 | NA | NA | TRBV19 | TGTGCCAGTAGTATAGGCGACTTGAACTACGAGCAGTACTTC | CASSIGDLNYEQYF
TRBJ1-3 | NA | NA | TRBV7-2 | TGTGCCAGCAGCTTAGTCAGGGAGGGTGCCACCATATATTTT | CASSLVREGATIYF
TRBJ2-1 | TRBD2 | NA | TRBV10-1 | TGCGCCAGCAGTGAGTCGCCTAGCGGGAGGAGTAAGCAGTTCTTC | CASSESPSGRSKQFF
TRBJ1-2 | TRBD1 | few | TRBV5-4 | TGTGCCAGCAGCTCCGGACAGGGGGCGGGGTATGGCTACACCTTC | CASSSGQGAGYGYTF
TRBJ2-1 | NA | NA | TRBV7-2 | TGTGCCAGCAGCTCCGACGGGAACTCCTACAATGAGCAGTTCTTC | CASSSDGNSYNEQFF
TRBJ2-7 | TRBD2 | NA | TRBV27 | TGTGCCAGCAGTTTGGGGGGGGAGCAGTACTTC | CASSLGGEQYF
TRBJ1-6 | NA | NA | TRBV28 | TGTGCCAGCAGTTCAGGGTTGGTTCTTGGGAATTCACCCCTCCACTTT | CASSSGLVLGNSPLHF
TRBJ2-3 | NA | NA | TRBV10-2 | TGCGCCAGCTCGGACTCCAGGGGCACAGATACACAGTATTTT | CASSDSRGTDTQYF
TRBJ1-4 | TRBD1 | NA | TRBV4-1 | TGCGCCAGCAGCCAAGTTGCCCGACAGGGAAAGGGGTCAAAACTGTTTTTT | CASSQVARQGKGSKLFF
TRBJ1-2 | TRBD1 | once | TRBV27 | TGTGCCAGCAGTTGGGACAGGGACTATGGCTACACCTTC | CASSWDRDYGYTF
TRBJ2-5 | TRBD2 | NA | TRBV27 | TGTGCCAGCAGTCCCTCGGGAAGCGGGGGTTACCAAGAGACCCAGTACTTC | CASSPSGSGGYQETQYF
TRBJ2-1 | NA | NA | TRBV19 | TGTGCCAGTAAACAGGGCGGGAATGAGCAGTTCTTC | CASKQGGNEQFF
TRBJ2-7 | NA | NA | TRBV10-2 | TGCGCCAGCAACGTGGGCGGGACCCCCTACGAGCAGTACTTC | CASNVGGTPYEQYF
TRBJ1-4 | TRBD1 | few | TRBV6-1 | TGTGCCAGCAGTACCCTAGACAGGGACGGAGAAAAACTGTTTTTT | CASSTLDRDGEKLFF
TRBJ2-7 | NA | few | TRBV30 | TGTGCCTGTAAGAAGACAGCCACCTACGAGCAGTACTTC | CACKKTATYEQYF
TRBJ2-7 | NA | NA | TRBV29-1 | TGCAGCGCGGACACGAACGGCGAGCAGTACTTC | CSADTNGEQYF
TRBJ2-7 | NA | NA | TRBV4-3 | TGCGCCAGCAGCCAAGATAGGAACAGGGTATACGAGCAGTACTTC | CASSQDRNRVYEQYF
TRBJ2-1 | NA | NA | TRBV7-2 | TGTGCCAGCAGCTTAGTCGTGAACTCATACAATGAGCAGTTCTTC | CASSLVVNSYNEQFF
TRBJ2-5 | NA | NA | TRBV6-1 | TGTGCCAGCAGTGAAGCCTTTCCGGCCGGGGAGACCCAGTACTTC | CASSEAFPAGETQYF
TRBJ2-3 | TRBD2 | NA | TRBV6-5 | TGTGCCAGCAGTTACTCTACTAGCGGGGGCGCAGATACGCAGTATTTT | CASSYSTSGGADTQYF
TRBJ2-5 | TRBD1 | few | TRBV6-5 | TGTGCCAGCAGTTACTCGGGACAGGTGCGGGAGACCCAGTACTTC | CASSYSGQVRETQYF
TRBJ1-1 | TRBD1 | NA | TRBV7-2 | TGTGCCAGCAGCTTTCTGGGACAGGCTAACACTGAAGCTTTCTTT | CASSFLGQANTEAFF
TRBJ2-1 | TRBD2 | NA | TRBV4-3 | TGCGCCAGCAGCCAACGACTAGCGGGAGTTTTCGGTGAGCAGTTCTTC | CASSQRLAGVFGEQFF
TRBJ2-5 | NA | few | TRBV14 | TGTGCCAGCAGCCCCATTGGGGGGGCTTGGGAGACCCAGTACTTC | CASSPIGGAWETQYF
TRBJ2-2 | NA | once | TRBV5-1 | TGCGCCAGCAGCTTGGGAGGTGTTGGCACCGGGGAGCTGTTTTTT | CASSLGGVGTGELFF
TRBJ2-7 | NA | once | TRBV21-1 | TGTGCCAGCAGCGCCGGACAGGTCTCCTACGAGCAGTACTTC | CASSAGQVSYEQYF
TRBJ2-7 | TRBD2 | NA | TRBV7-2 | TGTGCCAGCAGCTTTGTCCTAGCGGGGGGGCGAAACGAGCAGTACTTC | CASSFVLAGGRNEQYF
TRBJ2-7 | TRBD2 | NA | TRBV11-2 | TGTGCCAGCAGCATCGGGAGGAGCTCCTACGAGCAGTACTTC | CASSIGRSSYEQYF
TRBJ1-2 | NA | NA | TRBV28 | TGTGCCAGCAACCGAGACTATGGCTACACCTTC | CASNRDYGYTF
TRBJ1-2 | NA | NA | TRBV6-5 | TGTGCCAGCAGCCAAGGCCAGGGGTTCGATGGCTACACCTTC | CASSQGQGFDGYTF
TRBJ1-1 | NA | NA | TRBV12-5 | TGTGCTAGTGCTCGGTCCTCCGGGGACACTGAAGCTTTCTTT | CASARSSGDTEAFF
TRBJ2-7 | NA | once | TRBV14 | TGTGCCAAGGCCCAAGACCGGGTCTACGAGCAGTACTTC | CAKAQDRVYEQYF
TRBJ2-7 | TRBD2 | NA | TRBV30 | TGTGCCTGGACCGGGGGGGGGAGTTCGTCCCAGCAGTACTTC | CAWTGGGSSSQQYF
TRBJ1-2 | NA | NA | TRBV6-5 | TGTGCCAGCAGAAAAACAGGGCTGGACTATGGCTACACCTTC | CASRKTGLDYGYTF
TRBJ2-3 | TRBD2 | NA | TRBV9 | TGTGCCAGCAGCGTACAACTAGCGGGGATCACAGATACGCAGTATTTT | CASSVQLAGITDTQYF
TRBJ1-2 | TRBD1 | NA | TRBV19 | TGTGCCAGTAGGGAGGACAGGGGGCTTATCTATGGCTACACCTTC | CASREDRGLIYGYTF